The entry that follows covers one T cell receptor (beta chain) sequence. Its binding antigen is unknown. No much larger clonotype is one base removed from it; base qualities were not supplied. Systemically healthy Caucasian individuals from Russia, approximately 39 in total and aged about 6 to 100 years, were included as donors. Each donor gave approximately 10 milliliters of peripheral blood, collected into EDTA-treated Vacutainer tubes. Ficoll-Paque density-gradient centrifugation was used to isolate PBMCs, with at least 6 million per sample. Trizol reagent was used to extract total RNA from the PBMCs, yielding at least 6 micrograms per sample. The percentages of naive CD45RAhigh/CD27high T cells were determined by flow cytometry on a PBMC aliquot from every donor. This sample is drawn from a study of blood T cells in healthy people across ages (dated by TCRdb to 2013 to 2016). Turning to the overall study: Template switching captured roughly one uniquely barcoded TCR beta cDNA molecule per two T cells in model experiments. Donors were grouped into four age groups: young (average approximately 16 years), middle-aged (over 35), aged (approximately 67) and long-lived (around 80). Using the same blood draw, the study looked at two additional independent replicas of 1 million unique cDNA reads for two donors, one aged 18 to 30 and the other aged 80 or older. Age-related changes in TCR beta repertoire diversity were measured in the study by deep sequencing normalized with unique cDNA molecular identifiers. To avoid experimental bias, donors of different ages were spread randomly across the sequencing lanes.

Library creation used 5' RACE. TCRdb lists the instrument as Illumina HiSeq 2500. A second 7 to 11 cycle PCR used a sample-barcoded 5' primer and a J-beta primer mix. Each TCR beta cDNA molecule received a unique molecular identifier from a template-switch 5' adaptor carrying 12 random nucleotides. At least 3 million CDR3-containing paired-end reads were obtained from each sample. All of the RNA was converted into first-strand cDNA using the Mint cDNA synthesis kit, with a TRBC-specific oligonucleotide serving as the primer. Following uracil-DNA glycosylase treatment, a first 18-cycle PCR with universal primers M1SS and BC2_uni_R was performed on all cDNA. The study's processing was this. Each sample was normalized by randomly selecting 1 million high-quality reads, each carrying a distinct molecular identifier. Instead of being binned into consensus sequences, reads that shared molecular identifiers were thrown out. MiTCR, set to a Q25 quality threshold and the strictest error-elimination algorithm, was used for CDR3 identification, clonotype clustering and error correction. A nonparametric unseen species model using Euler transformation provided a lower-bound estimate of total TCR beta diversity. Through fastp at Q25 and MiXCR, TCRdb rebuilt clones from the public reads, retaining in-frame beta chains. Records with the same CDR3 protein are collapsed into one entry carrying the most frequent genes and DNA. The authors' filters were not applied to this entry. Recorded for this sample are roughly 800,000 distinct CDR3 sequences; roughly 50% of them occurred a single time. The ten largest clonotypes hold about 20% of the sample.

Study-wide conclusions, independent of this receptor: Total diversity estimates from one million sequenced T cells were considered lower bounds and underestimates. Observed TCR beta diversity per million T cells fell roughly linearly with age, and a significant reduction was already apparent by age around 40. Since profiling was done on bulk unsorted PBMCs, naive and antigen-experienced compartments could not be conclusively compared. The long-lived group showed more naive CD4+ T cells, fewer expanded clones and increased TCR diversity than the aged group, suggesting age selection. A strong correlation was found between observed TCR beta diversity and the percentage of naive T cells measured by flow cytometry. Because the CMV infection status of the donors was unknown, age-related changes in expanded clonotypes may potentially have been confounded.

The sample was blood. The origin of this receptor is a man aged 25 to 45 in good health.

The CDR3 in this case is CASEGPGSYGYTF. The nucleotide sequence is TGCGCCAGCGAAGGCCCTGGGAGCTATGGCTACACCTTC. In this chain, TRBV5-1 is recombined with TRBJ1-2, with no confident D gene call. The germline V gene supplies CDR1 SGHRS and CDR2 YFSETQ. Inclusive of the bounding cysteine and phenylalanine, the CDR3 is 13 residues long. Only the CDR3 DNA stays, 39 bases, in frame from base 1. V is clipped by 7 bases and J by 4 bases, and the sequence between their germline boundaries is 14 bases long.